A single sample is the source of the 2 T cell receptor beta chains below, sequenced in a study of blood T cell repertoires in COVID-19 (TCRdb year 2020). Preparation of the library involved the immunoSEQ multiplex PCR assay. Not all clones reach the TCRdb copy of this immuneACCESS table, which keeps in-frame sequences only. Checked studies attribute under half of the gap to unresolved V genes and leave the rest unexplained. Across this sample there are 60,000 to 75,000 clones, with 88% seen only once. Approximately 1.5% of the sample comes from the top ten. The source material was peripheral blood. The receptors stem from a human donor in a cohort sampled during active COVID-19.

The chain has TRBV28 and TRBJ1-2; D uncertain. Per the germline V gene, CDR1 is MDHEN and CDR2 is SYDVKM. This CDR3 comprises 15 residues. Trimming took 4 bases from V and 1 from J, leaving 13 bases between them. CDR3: CASSYSFQDNYGYTF. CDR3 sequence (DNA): TGTGCCAGCAGTTACTCCTTCCAGGATAACTATGGCTACACCTTC.

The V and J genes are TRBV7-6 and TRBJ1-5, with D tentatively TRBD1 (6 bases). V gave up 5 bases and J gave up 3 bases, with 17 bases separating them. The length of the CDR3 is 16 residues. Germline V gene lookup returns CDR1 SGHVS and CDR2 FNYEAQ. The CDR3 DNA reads TGTGCCAGCAGCCCCGAGGGGGGGACTCTCAATCAGCCCCAGCATTTT. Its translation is CASSPEGGTLNQPQHF.